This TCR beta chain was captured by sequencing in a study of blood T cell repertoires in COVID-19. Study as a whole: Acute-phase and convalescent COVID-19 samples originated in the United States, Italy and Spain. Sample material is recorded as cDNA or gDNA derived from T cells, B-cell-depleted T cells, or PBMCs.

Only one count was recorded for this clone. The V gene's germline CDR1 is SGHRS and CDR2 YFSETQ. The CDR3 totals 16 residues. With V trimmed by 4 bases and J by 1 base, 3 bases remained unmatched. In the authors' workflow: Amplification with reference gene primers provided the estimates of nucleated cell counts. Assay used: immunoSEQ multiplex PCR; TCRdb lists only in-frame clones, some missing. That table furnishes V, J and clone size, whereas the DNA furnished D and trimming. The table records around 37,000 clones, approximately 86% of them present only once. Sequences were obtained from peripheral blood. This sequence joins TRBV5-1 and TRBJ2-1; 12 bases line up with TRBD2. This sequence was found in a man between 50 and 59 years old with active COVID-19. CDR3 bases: TGCGCCAGCAGCGTGGGACTAGCGGGTTCCTACAATGAGCAGTTCTTC. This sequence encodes CASSVGLAGSYNEQFF.